This TCR beta chain was sequenced for a study of monozygotic twins with inflammatory bowel disease. The CDR3 has 13 residues. The germline CDR1 and CDR2 sequences are SEHNR and FQNEAQ (reference sequence). Comments on this clonotype: Its antigen remains unidentified.

Study-wide results and caveats: Telling different T cell subtypes apart from each other was not possible. No one strong IBD-associated signal or clonotype was supported.

Investigators made cDNA in eight separate reactions per sample. Molecular identifiers with 6-nucleotide sample barcodes were added during cDNA synthesis via template switching. TCRdb reprocessed the 5' RACE reads and stores each CDR3 protein as one record, lacking DNA. The table for this sample gives 350,000 to 550,000 distinct CDR3 sequences. The gene calls are TRBV7-9 and TRBJ2-5; the D call of TRBD1 rests on TCRdb alone, since no DNA is present to check it. This TCR was recovered from a human donor with ulcerative colitis or Crohn's disease, or a healthy co-twin of an affected twin (not recorded which). The sample comprised blood. CDR3 sequence: CAKEGPGEETQYF.